The sequence of this T cell receptor beta chain was determined in a study of CD8 T cells in ankylosing spondylitis. Of note for this clonotype: Its antigen is unknown.

TCRdb recomputed calls from the 5' RACE reads with MiXCR, one row per CDR3 protein. The sample shows around 220,000 distinct CDR3 sequences, around 19% of them seen only once. Study-wide results and limits: Reports say disease-linked clones showed up significantly more in matched ankylosing spondylitis synovial fluid. Clones that were linked to disease were CD8+ and were relatively rare in peripheral blood. Past research had described some motif variants in reactive arthritis synovial fluid and blood. Seven to nine highly homologous variants formed a TCR beta motif that appeared characteristic of ankylosing spondylitis blood.

Sequenced input: blood, either unsorted or a sorted T cell fraction (not recorded which). This sequence was found in a male donor with ankylosing spondylitis.

CDR3 nucleotide sequence: TGTGCCAGCAGCCAGGAAGGTGACTGGGGCCTTGGCTACACCTTC. Translated: CASSQEGDWGLGYTF. This rearrangement joins TRBV5-5 to TRBJ1-2; a weak D match, TRBD1 (5 bases). This CDR3 spans 15 amino acids. The V and J ends lost 4 bases and 7 bases respectively, with 20 bases between them. Germline loops: CDR1 SGHKS, CDR2 YYEKEE (reference sequence).